What follows are 9 T cell receptor beta chains derived from one specimen sequenced in a study of OX40 agonist ivuxolimab in advanced cancers. TCRdb keeps only in-frame clones here, not all; method: immunoSEQ multiplex PCR. The repertoire holds 8,000 to 9,500 clones, with almost 90% as singletons. The sample in question was CD4+ or CD8+ T cells sorted from blood, obtained in a trial of the OX40 agonist ivuxolimab. The receptors originated from an adult with an advanced solid tumor such as melanoma, head and neck, liver or kidney cancer.

This chain links TRBV10-3 with TRBJ2-1; D remains unclear. V dropped 2 bases and J dropped 7 bases, with 9 bases sitting between them. Germline-derived CDR1 and CDR2 are ENHRY and SYGVKD. CDR3 length: 13 amino acids. The CDR3 DNA follows: TGTGCCATCAGTGAGCTCCGATCGAATGAGCAGTTCTTC. Translation gives CAISELRSNEQFF.

This chain links TRBV4-2 with TRBJ2-1; 11 bases fit TRBD2. Germline lookup yields CDR1 LGHNA and CDR2 YNFKEQ. The CDR3 covers 16 residues. V lost 2 bases and J lost 15; bases outside the gene matches: 15. The CDR3 loop reads CASSQIAGGDRPWTFF. CDR3 DNA: TGTGCCAGCAGCCAAATAGCGGGAGGGGATCGCCCCTGGACGTTCTTC.

The chain employs TRBV25-1 and TRBJ2-1; D is uncertain. CDR1 is MGHDK and CDR2 is SYGVNS in the germline V gene. V lost 7 bases and J lost 10, with 14 bases in between. This CDR3 is 12 amino acids long. CDR3 bases: TGTGCCAGCACCAATTGGAAGGAAGAGCAGTTCTTC. It specifies CASTNWKEEQFF.

The chain links TRBV19 to TRBJ2-2; 11 nucleotides align to TRBD2. The CDR3 runs to 18 residues. Losses at the gene ends were 7 bases for V and 5 bases for J; bases not matched to a gene: 15. CDR1 is LNHDA and CDR2 is SQIVND in the germline V gene (reference sequence). The CDR3 protein is CASTHSGRANWGTGELFF. CDR3 coding DNA: TGTGCCAGTACTCATAGCGGGAGGGCCAACTGGGGTACCGGGGAGCTGTTTTTT.

The rearrangement uses TRBV5-6 and TRBJ1-3; 7 nucleotides line up with TRBD1. CDR1 SGHDT and CDR2 YYEEEE come from the germline V gene. This CDR3 contains 16 residues. V shed 1 base and J 4 bases; nucleotides not matched to a gene: 8. The CDR3 is CASSLTGVASGNTIYF. The CDR3 coding sequence is TGTGCCAGCAGCTTGACAGGGGTGGCCTCCGGAAACACCATATATTTT.

The CDR3 DNA is TGTGCCAGCAGTTTGGGCAGGGGGCCGATTAACTATGGCTACACCTTC. Amino acid sequence: CASSLGRGPINYGYTF. The chain is built from TRBV27 and TRBJ1-2; 8 nucleotides align to TRBD1. V trimming: 3 bases; J trimming: 1 base; junction bases outside the gene matches: 7. The length of the CDR3 is 16 residues. Germline lookup yields CDR1 MNHEY and CDR2 SMNVEV (reference sequence).

This sequence joins TRBV6-1 and TRBJ2-5; no clear D gene. The J call is in doubt because the DNA end fits TRBJ2-7 better. CDR3 size: 18 residues. Germline V gene data show CDR1 as MNHNS and CDR2 as SASEGT. The DNA for the CDR3 is TGTGCCAGCAGTGAATTTGAGTTTGCTGACCTTGTTGCCTACGAGCAGTACTTC. Residues: CASSEFEFADLVAYEQYF.

This clone was observed once. J is TRBJ1-4 and V is TRBV2; a possible D gene is TRBD1 (6 bases). V was cut by 6 bases and J by 8 bases, with 16 bases left in between. This CDR3 region has 14 residues. Germline V gives CDR1 SNHLY, CDR2 FYNNEI. CDR3 protein: CASRNGHQGEKLFF. DNA of the CDR3: TGTGCCAGCAGAAACGGACACCAGGGGGAAAAACTGTTTTTT. The entire variable domain, with the rest obtained from reference TRBV2 and TRBJ1-4, is as follows: EPEVTQTPSHQVTQMGQEVILRCVPISNHLYFYWYRQILGQKVEFLVSFYNNEISEKSEIFDDQFSVERPDGSNFTLKIRSTKLEDSAMYFCASRNGHQGEKLFFGSGTQLSVL.

The chain couples TRBV18 to TRBJ1-1; possible D gene TRBD1, 5 bases. CDR1 and CDR2 from the germline V gene are KGHSH and LQKENI. The CDR3 extends over 14 amino acids. V lost 8 bases and J 0 bases, leaving 13 bases between the germline ends. The CDR3 region has the DNA TGTGCCAGCACTACCGGGACCTTGAACACTGAAGCTTTCTTT. This gives the protein CASTTGTLNTEAFF.